This T cell receptor (beta chain) was sequenced for a study of blood T cell repertoires in COVID-19 (dated by TCRdb to the early 2020s). Describing the broader study: Samples from collaborators originated in the United States, Italy and Spain and spanned both the acute and convalescent phases of COVID-19. The material from the prospective study consisted of cDNA or gDNA derived from T cells, B-cell-depleted T cells, or PBMCs. The dataset comprised deeply sampled blood TCRbeta repertoires from subjects exposed to, actively infected with, or recovered from COVID-19. The repertoires were released in a freely available public database meant as a resource for research on the immune response to SARS-CoV-2. Samples came from the ongoing ImmuneRACE study (first 160 participants) plus 1,254 subjects from 6 global collaborators. A de-identified subject ID, COVID-19 status, age in years and sex were almost always included in the sample metadata. Where HLA class I and class II types were available, the types were taken from metadata supplied by the sample provider, not from assay-based typing.

Beyond this particular receptor, the publication reports: Clinical and demographic metadata were provided uncurated, with the amount varying by source and participant.

Whole blood was collected in K2EDTA tubes by collaborating institutions according to the institutions' own protocols. For TCRbeta analysis, collaborator samples were shipped as frozen whole blood, as isolated PBMCs, or as DNA extracted from either sample type. V is clipped by 2 bases and J by 7 bases, and the sequence between their germline boundaries is 10 bases long. CDR1 and CDR2 are drawn from the germline V gene (reference sequence): SGHKS, YYEKEE. From cysteine to phenylalanine, the CDR3 is 14 amino acids long. Kept here is only the CDR3 DNA, which spans 42 bases and is read in frame from base 1. TCRbeta CDR3 regions were amplified from genomic DNA by means of the immunoSEQ Assay, a bias-controlled multiplex PCR. Turning to the authors' computational methods: Nucleated cell counts per sample were estimated from amplification of reference gene primers within the assay. Sequence reads were collapsed and filtered to measure the absolute abundance of every unique TCRbeta CDR3 rearrangement. Productive Simpson clonality was computed per sample as the square root of Simpson's diversity index over productive rearrangements. Sourced from immuneACCESS, this table was stored by TCRdb with only in-frame sequences that have V and J called. A share of the clones is absent; for the studies checked, an unresolved V gene accounts for under half, and the remainder has no known explanation. V, J and clone size derive from that table, while D and trimming were established from the DNA sequence. This sample holds 100,000 or so clones; roughly 80% were observed only once. The ten largest clones capture roughly 11% of the sample.

Note on this clone: Which antigen it targets is not known. Base qualities are not provided; no much larger clone lies one nucleotide away.

Recombination joined TRBV5-5 with TRBJ1-6, and perhaps TRBD1 as D gene, on 5 matching bases. The source of this sequence is a man between 65 and 85 years old with active or convalescent COVID-19. The material sequenced was peripheral blood. The CDR3 here reads CASSLDRTNSPLHF. Read as DNA, the sequence is TGTGCCAGCAGCTTAGACAGAACGAATTCACCCCTCCACTTT.